This entry lists 4 T cell receptor beta chains sequenced from one sample in a study of cytomegalovirus exposure and HLA in healthy donors. PCR employed 60 Vbeta and 13 Jbeta primers. Libraries were prepared by immunoSEQ multiplex PCR; TCRdb keeps only in-frame clonotypes and omits some of them. The sample lists roughly 120,000 clones; under 70% were seen once. The material sequenced was PBMCs. These receptor sequences come from a young man in good health and CMV-seropositive.

The chain has TRBV4-2 and TRBJ1-4, with 7 positions matching TRBD1. Losses at the gene ends were 3 bases for V and 5 bases for J; bases not matched to a gene: 9. Germline CDR1 LGHNA, CDR2 YNFKEQ. CDR3 length: 16 residues. DNA of the CDR3: TGTGCCAGCAGCCACCCTCAGGGGGGTCGCAATGAAAAACTGTTTTTT. Translating gives CASSHPQGGRNEKLFF.

This chain's CDR3 is CASSSNLGLAGGEQFF. The CDR3 nucleotides read TGTGCCAGCAGCTCAAACCTGGGACTAGCGGGGGGTGAGCAGTTCTTC. The V and J genes are TRBV7-9 and TRBJ2-1; TRBD2 matches at 15 bases. This CDR3 spans 16 amino acids. Trimming cost V 4 bases and J 9 bases; bases outside gene matches: 7. Germline-derived CDR1 and CDR2 are SEHNR and FQNEAQ (reference sequence). The full variable domain, with the rest looked up from reference TRBV7-9 and TRBJ2-1, is DTGVSQNPRHKITKRGQNVTFRCDPISEHNRLYWYRQTLGQGPEFLTYFQNEAQLEKSRLLSDRFSAERPKGSFSTLEIQRTEQGDSAMYLCASSSNLGLAGGEQFFGPGTRLTVL.

The rearrangement joins TRBV2 to TRBJ1-1, with a tentative D call TRBD1 (5 bases). V lost 6 bases, J lost 2 bases, and 13 bases lay in between. This CDR3 has 14 residues. Germline CDR1 reads SNHLY; CDR2 reads FYNNEI. As DNA, the CDR3 is TGTGCCAGCAGCGCGGCAGGGCTAAACACTGAAGCTTTCTTT. It codes for CASSAAGLNTEAFF.

CDR3 sequence reads: CAWSGPAGRVDTEAFF. The CDR3, as DNA: TGTGCCTGGAGCGGGCCGGCAGGGAGGGTGGACACTGAAGCTTTCTTT. The chain is built from TRBV30 and TRBJ1-1, with D tentatively TRBD1 (5 bases). This CDR3 is 16 amino acids long. The germline V gene has CDR1 GTSNPN and CDR2 SVGIG (reference sequence). V dropped 3 bases and J dropped 3 bases, with 20 bases sitting between them.